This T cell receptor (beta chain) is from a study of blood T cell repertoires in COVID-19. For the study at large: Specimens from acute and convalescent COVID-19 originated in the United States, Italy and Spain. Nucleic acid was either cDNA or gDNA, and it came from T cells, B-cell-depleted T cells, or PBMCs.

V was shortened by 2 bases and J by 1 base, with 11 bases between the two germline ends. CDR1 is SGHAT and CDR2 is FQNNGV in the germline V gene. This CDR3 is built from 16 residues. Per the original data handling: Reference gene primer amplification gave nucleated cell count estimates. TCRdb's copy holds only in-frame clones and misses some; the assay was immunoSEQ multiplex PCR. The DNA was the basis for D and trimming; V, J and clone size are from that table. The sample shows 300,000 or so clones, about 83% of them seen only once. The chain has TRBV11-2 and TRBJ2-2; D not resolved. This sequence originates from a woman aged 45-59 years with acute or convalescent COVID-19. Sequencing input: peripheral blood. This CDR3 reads CASSLTAERNTGELFF. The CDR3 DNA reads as TGTGCCAGCAGCTTAACGGCGGAGAGGAACACCGGGGAGCTGTTTTTT.